A selection of T cell receptor beta chains follows, all from one sample in a study of graft-versus-host responses after intestinal transplantation. The data were produced by immunoSEQ multiplex PCR, yet TCRdb's version contains in-frame clones alone and is incomplete. Seen here are 77,000 or so clones, roughly 90% observed once, and the top ten hold 0.55% to 0.75%. The material sequenced was PBMCs, taken 98 days after intestinal transplantation. All receptors derive from a human patient who received an intestinal transplant, so some T cells may come from the graft donor. The CDR3 runs from the conserved cysteine through the conserved F or W. A D gene is named only where the DNA matches it firmly. Clone size, where shown, is once, few, many, or a class for clones that have expanded.

TRBJ2-2 TRBV10-3 NA TRBD1 CAISDREENTGELFF TGTGCCATTTCCGACAGGGAAGAGAACACCGGGGAGCTGTTTTTT
TRBJ1-5 TRBV19 NA NA CASSTYRDGHNQPQHF TGTGCCAGTAGTACCTACCGGGACGGTCACAATCAGCCCCAGCATTTT
TRBJ2-5 TRBV29-1 NA NA CSVEQETQYF TGCAGCGTTGAACAGGAGACCCAGTACTTC
TRBJ2-2 TRBV10-3 NA TRBD2 CAIRGLANTGELFF TGTGCCATCAGGGGACTAGCGAACACCGGGGAGCTGTTTTTT
TRBJ2-3 TRBV30 NA TRBD2 CAWSTNSGRVNTQYF TGTGCCTGGAGTACCAATAGCGGGAGGGTTAATACGCAGTATTTT
TRBJ2-5 TRBV2 NA NA CASSEVAGAWETQYF TGTGCCAGCAGTGAAGTTGCGGGGGCGTGGGAGACCCAGTACTTC
TRBJ1-1 TRBV6-5 NA TRBD1 CASSYTGETEAFF TGTGCCAGCAGTTACACAGGGGAGACTGAAGCTTTCTTT
TRBJ1-6 TRBV27 NA NA CASSLGGRPPLHF TGTGCCAGCAGTTTAGGGGGTAGGCCACCCCTCCACTTT
TRBJ2-1 TRBV5-1 NA TRBD2 CASEAGGSIDEQFF TGCGCCAGCGAAGCGGGGGGTAGCATCGATGAGCAGTTCTTC
TRBJ2-1 TRBV7-6 once TRBD1 CASSLEAGTGYNEQFF TGTGCCAGCAGCTTAGAGGCCGGGACAGGGTACAATGAGCAGTTCTTC
TRBJ1-2 TRBV29-1 NA NA CSVENSGLYGYTF TGCAGCGTTGAAAACAGTGGCCTCTATGGCTACACCTTC
TRBJ2-1 TRBV5-4 NA TRBD1 CASSLRTGAYNEQFF TGTGCCAGCAGCTTGAGGACAGGGGCCTACAATGAGCAGTTCTTC
TRBJ2-7 TRBV18 once TRBD1 CASSPTGTGGIEQYF TGTGCCAGCTCACCAACGGGGACAGGGGGCATTGAGCAGTACTTC
TRBJ1-2 TRBV12-5 NA TRBD1 CASGSVGGQVYGYTF TGTGCTAGTGGTTCTGTCGGGGGACAGGTCTATGGCTACACCTTC
TRBJ1-1 TRBV6-5 NA NA CASSYGQNFEAFF TGTGCCAGCAGTTATGGACAGAACTTTGAAGCTTTCTTT
TRBJ1-3 TRBV6-1 NA NA CASSEETGSGNTIYF TGTGCCAGCAGTGAAGAGACAGGATCTGGAAACACCATATATTTT
TRBJ2-3 TRBV27 NA TRBD2 CASSGLAGPTDTQYF TGTGCCAGCAGTGGACTAGCGGGGCCCACAGATACGCAGTATTTT
TRBJ2-1 TRBV29-1 NA TRBD2 CSVGTSGVYEQFF TGCAGCGTGGGGACTAGCGGGGTCTATGAGCAGTTCTTC
TRBJ2-3 TRBV6-4 few TRBD1 CASSDSQGADTQYF TGTGCCAGCAGTGACTCACAGGGGGCAGATACGCAGTATTTT
TRBJ2-3 TRBV11-2 NA TRBD2 CASSLGGLAADTQYF TGTGCCAGCAGCTTAGGGGGACTAGCAGCAGATACGCAGTATTTT
TRBJ1-5 TRBV4-1 NA NA CASSQGSGTYSNQPQHF TGCGCCAGCAGCCAAGGTAGTGGGACCTATAGCAATCAGCCCCAGCATTTT
TRBJ2-5 TRBV19 NA NA CASSIRGRETQYF TGTGCCAGTAGTATCAGGGGTAGAGAGACCCAGTACTTC
TRBJ1-4 TRBV6-1 NA TRBD1 CASSDRGREKLFF TGTGCCAGCAGTGACAGGGGGCGCGAAAAACTGTTTTTT
TRBJ2-5 TRBV6-5 NA NA CASSYLPRGEETQYF TGTGCCAGCAGTTACCTTCCAAGGGGTGAGGAGACCCAGTACTTC
TRBJ2-1 TRBV2 NA TRBD1 CASSEGGQGAWREAVNEQFF TGTGCCAGCAGTGAAGGGGGACAGGGGGCTTGGCGGGAGGCCGTAAATGAGCAGTTCTTC
TRBJ2-7 TRBV6-5 NA TRBD2 CATSSGRAVEQYF TGTGCCACTTCTAGCGGGAGGGCCGTCGAGCAGTACTTC
TRBJ2-2 TRBV5-1 NA NA CASSQNSNTGELFF TGCGCCAGCAGCCAAAATTCGAACACCGGGGAGCTGTTTTTT
TRBJ2-1 TRBV6-5 NA NA CATSRVYGEQFF TGTGCCACCTCAAGGGTATATGGTGAGCAGTTCTTC